A selection of T cell receptor beta chains follows, all from one sample in a study of vaccination effects on CD4 cells after COVID-19. TCRdb keeps only in-frame clones here, not all; method: immunoSEQ multiplex PCR. The sample has some 69,000 clones, about 67% seen once. Their target antigens are unknown. Sequences were derived from CD4+ T cells from PBMCs cultured with HCoV-229E spike peptides, sampled after COVID-19 vaccination. Every receptor here comes from a human donor who received a COVID-19 vaccine. CDR3s include the opening cysteine and the closing phenylalanine or tryptophan. Fields, in order: V gene, J gene, CDR3 length, CDR3 protein.

TRBV3-1/TRBV3-2	TRBJ2-3	14	CASSQDRVQGTQYF
TRBV5-1	TRBJ2-1	14	CASSPGVVENEQFF
TRBV7-2	TRBJ1-1	13	CASSLRQNTEAFF
TRBV2	TRBJ2-1	11	CASSNLAGQFF
TRBV19	TRBJ2-5	14	CASSNVGGSETQYF
TRBV18	TRBJ1-4	14	CASSRDRVEEKLFF
TRBV24-1	TRBJ2-3	16	CATSDLGGRATDTQYF
TRBV3-1/TRBV3-2	TRBJ2-1	14	CASSLSGGLSEQFF
TRBV28	TRBJ2-1	16	CASSPLGQGAYNEQFF
TRBV6-5	TRBJ2-5	14	CASSYSRVVETQYF
TRBV7-2	TRBJ1-3	16	CASSSHVPNSGNTIYF
TRBV9	TRBJ2-5	17	CASSARPAGQGQETQYF
TRBV11-2	TRBJ1-6	14	CASSLGFVDSPLHF
TRBV5-1	TRBJ2-2	17	CASSPLGGTVNTGELFF
TRBV6-4	TRBJ1-5	13	CASSVGVGQPQHF
TRBV6-5	TRBJ1-5	14	CASSSGLLQQPQHF
TRBV7-2	TRBJ2-2	15	CASSQEPGGSGELFF
TRBV6-4	TRBJ1-2	15	CASREPLLWHYGYTF
TRBV28	TRBJ2-2	17	CASSFRPQGRTTGELFF
TRBV30	TRBJ2-5	13	CAWSNGGRETQYF
TRBV10-3	TRBJ2-3	15	CATADRVFSGDTQYF
TRBV15	TRBJ1-3	17	CATSREPGQLSGNTIYF
TRBV14	TRBJ2-5	11	CASSHSETQYF
TRBV28	TRBJ2-5	15	CASSRGGGPQETQYF
TRBV27	TRBJ2-6	13	CASRTSGANVLTF
TRBV5-1	TRBJ2-1	14	CASSLVQGAHEQFF
TRBV6-1	TRBJ2-3	16	CASSELQASSLDTQYF
TRBV28	TRBJ2-3	15	CASSFPSGDTDTQYF
TRBV6-6	TRBJ1-5	16	CASSYTQGNANQPQHF
TRBV10-1	TRBJ2-2	15	CASSTGTGETGELFF
TRBV20-1	TRBJ1-5	10	CSAGNQPQHF
TRBV4-3	TRBJ2-1	14	CASSQETGGDEQFF
TRBV5-1	TRBJ2-3	15	CASRHSGGDTDTQYF
TRBV2	TRBJ2-3	16	CASSPGLAGSTDTQYF
TRBV3-1/TRBV3-2	TRBJ1-3	16	CASSQGALTSGNTIYF